The 14 T cell receptor beta chains listed next were all sequenced from one sample in a study of T cell repertoires in cytomegalovirus infection. These TCRs are of unknown antigen specificity. TCRdb independently ran MiXCR on the reads; one entry per CDR3 protein. The table has 450,000 to 650,000 distinct CDR3 sequences, approximately 40% seen once. The sequences come from cultured PBMCs, collected from culture after CMV antigen stimulation. All receptors come from a human donor in good health (CMV status not recorded). Some clones in this sample may be carry-over from other donors' samples.

This clonotype occurred a few times. The rearrangement joins TRBV7-2 to TRBJ1-2; a possible D gene is TRBD1 (6 bases). Trimming left V 5 bases short and J 4 bases short, with 20 bases between. This CDR3 has 16 residues. Per the germline V gene, CDR1 is SGHTA and CDR2 is FQGNSA. This chain's CDR3 is CASSEDARGRLYGYTF. CDR3 nucleotides: TGTGCCAGCAGCGAAGACGCCAGGGGACGGCTCTATGGCTACACCTTC.

The V gene is TRBV7-2, the J gene TRBJ2-1; D is perhaps TRBD1 or TRBD2 (5 bases each). The CDR3 extends over 16 amino acids. Germline CDR1 SGHTA, CDR2 FQGNSA. V lost 3 bases and J lost 3, with 15 bases in between. CDR3 loop: CASSLMGVGIYNEQFF. The DNA of the CDR3 is TGTGCCAGCAGCTTGATGGGGGTCGGGATCTACAATGAGCAGTTCTTC.

This clonotype was counted once. The rearrangement joins TRBV3-1 to TRBJ2-7, with D possibly matching TRBD2 (5 bases). V was shortened by 3 bases and J by 2 bases, with 8 bases between the two germline ends. The CDR3 sequence is 13 residues long. The germline CDR1 and CDR2 sequences are LGHDT and YNNKEL (reference sequence). In nucleotides, the CDR3 is TGTGCCAGCAGCCAGGAGGCCGCCTACGAGCAGTACTTC. Its protein is CASSQEAAYEQYF.

This chain links TRBV28 with TRBJ2-5; 8 bases align to TRBD2. CDR1 and CDR2 (germline): MDHEN, SYDVKM. The CDR3 is 16 amino acids. The V gene end was trimmed by 3 bases and the J gene end by 2 bases; junction bases not matched to a gene: 8. The CDR3 here is CASSFSSGLAQETQYF. The CDR3, as DNA: TGTGCCAGCAGTTTCTCCTCTGGACTAGCTCAAGAGACCCAGTACTTC.

The chain links TRBV28 to TRBJ2-7; TRBD1 or TRBD2 may be the D gene (5 bases each). Germline loops: CDR1 MDHEN, CDR2 SYDVKM. The CDR3 length is 16 residues. V gave up 5 bases and J gave up 3 bases, with 20 bases separating them. The CDR3 DNA reads as TGTGCCAGCAGTGCCAAATCCGGGACGCAAGTCTACGAGCAGTACTTC. It specifies CASSAKSGTQVYEQYF.

This clonotype was observed a single time. V usage is TRBV5-6 and J usage is TRBJ2-2; a possible D gene is TRBD2 (6 bases). There are 16 residues in the CDR3. Looked up from germline, CDR1 is SGHDT and CDR2 is YYEEEE. Trimming stripped 0 bases from V and 3 bases from J, with 12 bases between. The CDR3 is CASSLAAGPDTGELFF. As DNA, the CDR3 is TGTGCCAGCAGCTTGGCTGCGGGGCCGGACACCGGGGAGCTGTTTTTT.

V is TRBV7-9 and J is TRBJ2-1, with TRBD2 matching 7 bases. The CDR3 runs to 18 residues. Trimming removed 1 base from V and 1 base from J; junction bases left unmatched: 10. Germline V gives CDR1 SEHNR, CDR2 FQNEAQ (reference sequence). The CDR3 region has the DNA TGTGCCAGCAGCTTAGGGCTAGCGGCGCTTTTTTCCTACAATGAGCAGTTCTTC. Its protein product is CASSLGLAALFSYNEQFF.

The chain is built from TRBV7-8 and TRBJ2-3; D possibly uses TRBD1 or TRBD2 (6 bases each). The CDR3 is 16 amino acids. V lost 2 bases to trimming and J lost 5 bases, with 17 bases between them. The germline V gene encodes CDR1 SGHVS and CDR2 FQNEAQ. CDR3 protein: CASSLREGGPQDTQYF. DNA of the CDR3: TGTGCCAGCAGCTTAAGAGAGGGGGGCCCTCAAGATACGCAGTATTTT.

This chain uses TRBV6-5 with TRBJ2-3; 9 bases fit TRBD2. The CDR3 spans 16 residues. With V trimmed by 6 bases and J by 0 bases, 7 bases remained unmatched. Germline V gene lookup returns CDR1 MNHEY and CDR2 SVGAGI. The CDR3 reads CASRSGGSPSTDTQYF. The CDR3 bases are TGTGCCAGCAGAAGCGGGGGGTCCCCTAGCACAGATACGCAGTATTTT.

A word on this clonotype: An end of the junction does not agree with germline; a read error may underlie this. The chain recombines TRBV7-2 with TRBJ2-4, with a possible D match to TRBD2 (6 bases). The CDR3 has 11 residues. Germline CDR1 is SGHTA and CDR2 is FQGNSA. CDR3 sequence (DNA): TGTGCCAGCAGCTCGGGGTGGGACTTCGACTTC. This encodes CASSSGWDFDF.

This rearrangement joins TRBV29-1 to TRBJ1-2; D gene ambiguous. The ends were cut back, 7 bases at V and 8 bases at J, with 17 bases in the middle. The germline V gene encodes CDR1 SQVTM and CDR2 ANQGSEA. The CDR3 extends over 12 amino acids. DNA of the CDR3: TGCAGCGGTGGTCTCGAGGCCGGCGGCTACACCTTC. It is translated as CSGGLEAGGYTF.

The chain uses TRBV29-1 and TRBJ2-5; no clear D gene. Germline V gene sequence: CDR1 SQVTM, CDR2 ANQGSEA. V shed 5 bases and J shed 3 bases, with 7 bases lying between them. This CDR3 comprises 11 residues. CDR3: CSVWWKETQYF. Written as DNA, the CDR3 is TGCAGCGTTTGGTGGAAAGAGACCCAGTACTTC.

This chain uses TRBV27 with TRBJ2-7, with 7 positions matching TRBD2. CDR3 length equals 12 residues. Trimming at V came to 6 bases and at J to 4 bases, leaving 3 bases not matched to a gene. Germline CDR1 MNHEY, CDR2 SMNVEV (reference sequence). CDR3 residues: CASRGSGYEQYF. The CDR3 DNA is TGTGCCAGCAGGGGTAGCGGGTACGAGCAGTACTTC.

This clonotype has more than one count but fewer than ten. The gene calls are TRBV11-2 and TRBJ1-6, with D tentatively TRBD1 (5 bases). In germline, CDR1 is SGHAT, CDR2 FQNNGV. This CDR3 contains 17 residues. V was shortened by 5 bases and J by 7 bases, with 21 bases between the two germline ends. The CDR3 here is CASSPRGVGESNSPLHF. Here the CDR3 DNA reads TGTGCCAGCAGCCCCAGAGGGGTCGGGGAAAGCAATTCACCCCTCCACTTT.